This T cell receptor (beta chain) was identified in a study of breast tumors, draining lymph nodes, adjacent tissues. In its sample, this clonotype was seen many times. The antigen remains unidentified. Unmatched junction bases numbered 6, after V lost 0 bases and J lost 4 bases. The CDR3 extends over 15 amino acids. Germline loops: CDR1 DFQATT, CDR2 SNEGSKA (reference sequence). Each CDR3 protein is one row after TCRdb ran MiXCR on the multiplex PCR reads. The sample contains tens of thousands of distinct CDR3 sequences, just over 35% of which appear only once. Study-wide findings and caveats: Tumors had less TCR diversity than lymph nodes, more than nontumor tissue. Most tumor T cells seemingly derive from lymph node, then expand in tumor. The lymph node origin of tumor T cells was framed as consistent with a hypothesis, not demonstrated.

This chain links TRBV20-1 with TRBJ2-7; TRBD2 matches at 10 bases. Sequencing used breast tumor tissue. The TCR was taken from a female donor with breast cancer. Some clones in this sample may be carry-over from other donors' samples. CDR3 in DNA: TGCAGTGCTAGAGAGAGCGGGAGGGCCTTTTACGAGCAGTACTTC. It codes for CSARESGRAFYEQYF.